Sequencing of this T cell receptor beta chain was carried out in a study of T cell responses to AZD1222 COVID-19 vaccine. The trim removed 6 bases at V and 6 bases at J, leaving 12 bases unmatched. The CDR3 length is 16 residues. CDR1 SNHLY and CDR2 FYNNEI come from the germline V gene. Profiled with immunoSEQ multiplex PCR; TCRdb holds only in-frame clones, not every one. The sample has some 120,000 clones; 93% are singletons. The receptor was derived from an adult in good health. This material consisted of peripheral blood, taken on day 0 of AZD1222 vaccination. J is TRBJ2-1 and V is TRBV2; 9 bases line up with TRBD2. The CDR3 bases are TGTGCCAGCAGCCACGACCTCGTGACTAGCGGCAATGAGCAGTTCTTC. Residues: CASSHDLVTSGNEQFF.